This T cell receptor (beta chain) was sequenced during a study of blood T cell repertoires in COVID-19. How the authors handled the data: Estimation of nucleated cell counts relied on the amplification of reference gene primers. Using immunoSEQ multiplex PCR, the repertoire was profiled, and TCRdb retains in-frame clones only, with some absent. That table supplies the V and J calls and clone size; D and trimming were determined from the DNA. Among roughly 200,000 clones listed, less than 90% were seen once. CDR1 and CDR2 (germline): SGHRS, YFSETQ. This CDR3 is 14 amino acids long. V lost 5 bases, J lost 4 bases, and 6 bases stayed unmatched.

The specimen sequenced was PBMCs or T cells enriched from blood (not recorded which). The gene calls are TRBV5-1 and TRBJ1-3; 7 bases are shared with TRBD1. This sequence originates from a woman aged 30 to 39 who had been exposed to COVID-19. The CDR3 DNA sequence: TGCGCCAGCAGGACAGGGCCAGGGGGAAACACCATATATTTT. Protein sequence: CASRTGPGGNTIYF. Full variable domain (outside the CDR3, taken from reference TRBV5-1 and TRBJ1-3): KAGVTQTPRYLIKTRGQQVTLSCSPISGHRSVSWYQQTPGQGLQFLFEYFSETQRNKGNFPGRFSGRQFSNSRSEMNVSTLELGDSALYLCASRTGPGGNTIYFGEGSWLTVV.